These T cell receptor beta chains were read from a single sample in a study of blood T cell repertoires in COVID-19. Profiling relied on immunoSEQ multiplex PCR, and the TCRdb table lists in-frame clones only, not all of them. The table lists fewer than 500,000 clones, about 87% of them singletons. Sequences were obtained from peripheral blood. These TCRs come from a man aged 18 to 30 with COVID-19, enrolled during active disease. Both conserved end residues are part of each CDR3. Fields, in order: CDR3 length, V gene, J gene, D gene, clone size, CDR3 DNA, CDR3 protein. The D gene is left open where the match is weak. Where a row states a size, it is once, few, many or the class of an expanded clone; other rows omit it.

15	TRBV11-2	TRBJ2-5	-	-	TGTGCCAGCAGCTTTGTCTGGGCCCCTCAAGAGACCCAGTACTTC	CASSFVWAPQETQYF
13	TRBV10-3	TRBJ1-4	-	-	TGTGCCATCAGCCGGACTGCCAATGAAAAACTGTTTTTT	CAISRTANEKLFF
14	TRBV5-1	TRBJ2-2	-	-	TGCGCCAGCAGTTGGCAGGGGATCACCGGGGAGCTGTTTTTT	CASSWQGITGELFF
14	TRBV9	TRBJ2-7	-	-	TGTGCCAGCAGCGTAGTGGAGAGCTCCTACGAGCAGTACTTC	CASSVVESSYEQYF
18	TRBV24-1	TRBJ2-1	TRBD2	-	TGTGCCACCAGTGATCCAGGACTAGCGGGAGTCTTCGCGTGGAGGCAGTTCTTC	CATSDPGLAGVFAWRQFF
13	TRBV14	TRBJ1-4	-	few	TGTGCCAGCAGCCATCAACAGGGCCGAAAACTGTTTTTT	CASSHQQGRKLFF
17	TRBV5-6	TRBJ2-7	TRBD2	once	TGTGCCAGCAGCTTGCCCCGGACTAGCGGGAGGGCCTCCGAGCAGTACTTC	CASSLPRTSGRASEQYF
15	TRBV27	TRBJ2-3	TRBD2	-	TGTGCCAGCAGTTTCGGAACTAGCGCATCAGATACGCAGTATTTT	CASSFGTSASDTQYF
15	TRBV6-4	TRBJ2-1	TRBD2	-	TGTGCCAGCAGTGACACCTGGACTAGCGGGAGTGAGCAGTTCTTC	CASSDTWTSGSEQFF
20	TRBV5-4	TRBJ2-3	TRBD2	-	TGTGCCAGCAGCTCACACCCGGGACTAGCGGGGGGGCTGGGCACAGATACGCAGTATTTT	CASSSHPGLAGGLGTDTQYF
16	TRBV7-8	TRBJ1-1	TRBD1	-	TGTGCCAGCAGCGTACGACAGGGGGTTATGAACACTGAAGCTTTCTTT	CASSVRQGVMNTEAFF
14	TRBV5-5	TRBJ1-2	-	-	TGTGCCAGCAGCAGCGGGACGGCGGCATATGGCTACACCTTC	CASSSGTAAYGYTF
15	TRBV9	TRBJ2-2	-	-	TGTGCCAGCAGCGCCCAAGGGGTCAGCACCGGGGAGCTGTTTTTT	CASSAQGVSTGELFF
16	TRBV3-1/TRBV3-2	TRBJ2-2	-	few	TGTGCCAGCAGCCAAGATGTAACAGGGAACACCGGGGAGCTGTTTTTT	CASSQDVTGNTGELFF
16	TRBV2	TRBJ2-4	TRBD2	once	TGTGCCAGCAGTTCAGCGGGAGCGCTAGCCAAAAACATTCAGTACTTC	CASSSAGALAKNIQYF
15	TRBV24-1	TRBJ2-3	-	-	TGTGCCACCAGTGATCCGCAGCGGACCACAGATACGCAGTATTTT	CATSDPQRTTDTQYF
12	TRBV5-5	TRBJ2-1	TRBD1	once	TGTGCCAGCAGCCTGACAGGGTATGAGCAGTTCTTC	CASSLTGYEQFF
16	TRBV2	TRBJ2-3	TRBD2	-	TGTGCCAGCAGCTCTAGGACTAGCGGGAGGCCAGATACGCAGTATTTT	CASSSRTSGRPDTQYF
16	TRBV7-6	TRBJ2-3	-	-	TGTGCCAGCAGCTTAGCGATAGATAGCGTGACAGATACGCAGTATTTT	CASSLAIDSVTDTQYF
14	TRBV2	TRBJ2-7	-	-	TGTGCCAGCAGCTACATCGGGAGCTCCTACGAGCAGTACTTC	CASSYIGSSYEQYF
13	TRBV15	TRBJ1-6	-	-	TGTGCCACCAGTTGGGAGCGTAATTCACCCCTCCACTTT	CATSWERNSPLHF
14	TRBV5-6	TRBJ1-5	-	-	TGTGCCAGCAGCTTGGCCCCAAGCAATCAGCCCCAGCATTTT	CASSLAPSNQPQHF
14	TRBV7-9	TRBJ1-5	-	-	TGTGCCAGCAGTCCAGGGGTCAGCAATCAGCCCCAGCATTTT	CASSPGVSNQPQHF